This record concerns one T cell receptor beta chain sequence. No cognate antigen has been identified for it. No per-base quality is available; no much larger clone lies one base away. The sample belongs to a study of blood T cell repertoires in COVID-19 (dated by TCRdb to about 2020). At the level of the whole study: Samples from collaborators originated in the United States, Italy and Spain and spanned both the acute and convalescent phases of COVID-19. The prospective study material was composed of cDNA or gDNA derived from T cells, B-cell-depleted T cells, or PBMCs. Deeply sampled blood TCRbeta repertoires from subjects exposed to, actively infected with, or recovered from COVID-19 were included in the dataset. The repertoires were made available in a free public database intended to serve as a resource for research on the immune response to SARS-CoV-2. The samples were drawn from two sources: the first 160 participants of the ongoing ImmuneRACE study, and 1,200 or so subjects contributed by 6 global collaborators. A de-identified subject ID, COVID-19 status, age in years and sex were almost always included in the sample metadata. Where HLA class I and class II types were available, the types were taken from metadata supplied by the sample provider, not from assay-based typing. What the work shows at the level of the full study, not this receptor alone: How much clinical and demographic metadata was included differed by source and by participant, and the metadata was provided uncurated.

The collaborating institutions used their own protocols to collect whole blood in K2EDTA tubes. For TCRbeta analysis, collaborators shipped samples as frozen whole blood, isolated PBMCs, or DNA extracted from either of those sample types. The immunoSEQ Assay, a bias-controlled multiplex PCR, was used to amplify TCRbeta CDR3 regions from genomic DNA. Under the source paper's analysis protocol: The number of nucleated cells in each sample was estimated by amplification of reference gene primers within the assay. To quantify the absolute abundance of each unique TCRbeta CDR3 rearrangement, sequence reads were collapsed and filtered. Productive Simpson clonality was computed per sample as the square root of Simpson's diversity index over productive rearrangements. Entries here come from immuneACCESS through TCRdb and include only in-frame sequences with V and J called. Some clones fail to appear in such tables; in the studies checked, an unresolved V gene covers under half of the shortfall, and the cause of the remainder is unknown. Clone size and V and J calls were adopted from that table, with D and trimming inferred from the DNA. The sample table contains 90,000 to 100,000 clones; only one count was recorded for 70% to 85% of them. The ten top clones hold approximately 11% of the sample.

Source material: peripheral blood. The clonotype originates from a man aged 70 or older with active or convalescent COVID-19.

The CDR3 amino acid sequence is: CASSVASGHLYEQYF. The bases are TGTGCCAGCAGCGTAGCGTCGGGACACCTCTACGAGCAGTACTTC. The sequence joins TRBV9 to TRBJ2-7, and TRBD1 may be the D gene, going by 6 matching bases. CDR1 and CDR2, looked up from the germline V gene, are SGDLS and YYNGEE. Deletion took 0 bases off V and 3 bases off J, with a span of 13 bases between the germline ends. The CDR3 has 15 amino acids, counting the end cysteine and phenylalanine. Only CDR3 DNA remains: 45 bases, in frame from the first base.